These 28 T cell receptor beta chains were sequenced from one sample in a study of early T cells in non-severe SARS-CoV-2 infection (dated by TCRdb to the early 2020s). Library construction relied on 5' RACE. The sequencer listed for this sample is NextSeq 500. TCRdb passed the public sequencing reads through fastp at Q25 and MiXCR, retaining productive beta sequences. Rows are combined by CDR3 protein, so each entry shows the most common genes and DNA. This sample gives roughly 24,000 distinct CDR3 sequences in total; approximately 5% of them show up just once. Of the sample, 4.3% falls within the top ten clones. The sample consisted of whole blood. Every receptor here comes from an adult who was a healthcare worker with PCR-confirmed SARS-CoV-2 infection or an uninfected control (not recorded which).

This clonotype has a count of ten or more. The chain carries TRBV7-2 and TRBJ2-3, with D unresolved. This CDR3 has 15 residues. V lost 1 base to trimming and J lost 2 bases, with 10 bases between them. From germline, CDR1 is SGHTA and CDR2 FQGNSA. CDR3 in DNA: TGTGCCAGCAGCTTAGTGTGGGCCCCCACAGATACGCAGTATTTT. It translates to CASSLVWAPTDTQYF.

This chain joins TRBV29-1 and TRBJ1-2; D is unresolved. CDR1 and CDR2 from the germline V gene are SQVTM and ANQGSEA. The V end lost 4 bases, the J end lost 0 bases, and 9 bases lay between the germline ends. There are 13 residues in the CDR3. The CDR3 DNA is TGCAGCGTTGTCAGGCTAACTAACTATGGCTACACCTTC. Translation: CSVVRLTNYGYTF.

In this sample, this clonotype turned up many times. The genes are TRBV7-2 and TRBJ2-1, with 9 bases lining up with TRBD1. V dropped 1 base and J dropped 4; count of bases not matched to a gene: 5. The CDR3 loop spans 16 amino acids. Germline V gene sequence: CDR1 SGHTA, CDR2 FQGNSA. CDR3 nucleotides: TGTGCCAGCAGCTTAGTAGGGACAGGGAAGTACAATGAGCAGTTCTTC. Residues: CASSLVGTGKYNEQFF. Full variable domain (outside the CDR3, taken from reference TRBV7-2 and TRBJ2-1): GAGVSQSPSNKVTEKGKDVELRCDPISGHTALYWYRQSLGQGLEFLIYFQGNSAPDKSGLPSDRFSAERTGGSVSTLTIQRTQQEDSAVYLCASSLVGTGKYNEQFFGPGTRLTVL.

This clonotype showed up many times. The chain is built from TRBV7-9 and TRBJ1-1; 7 positions match TRBD1. The V segment lost 5 bases and the J segment 8 bases; nucleotides outside the gene matches: 5. The CDR3 contains 12 residues. CDR1 is SEHNR and CDR2 is FQNEAQ in the germline V gene (reference sequence). CDR3 nucleotide sequence: TGTGCCAGCAGCCCGACAGGGAGGGAAGCTTTCTTT. Protein: CASSPTGREAFF.

This clonotype was recorded at least ten times. J is TRBJ2-1 and V is TRBV7-9; D gene unclear. CDR1 is SEHNR, CDR2 FQNEAQ, per germline (reference sequence). CDR3 size: 10 residues. V lost 4 bases to trimming and J lost 9 bases, with 4 bases between them. CDR3 amino acids: CASSSIEQFF. The DNA of the CDR3 is TGTGCCAGCAGCTCGATTGAGCAGTTCTTC.

This clonotype was counted a few times. The gene calls are TRBV12-3 or TRBV12-4 and TRBJ2-1, with 8 bases matching TRBD1. Trimming at V came to 4 bases and at J to 7 bases, leaving 6 bases not matched to a gene. The CDR3 consists of 14 residues. The CDR3 nucleotides read TGTGCCAGCAGTTGGACAGGGAAAGGGAATGAGCAGTTCTTC. This encodes CASSWTGKGNEQFF.

This clonotype is medium-sized by share. The J gene is TRBJ1-1, the V gene TRBV11-2, with D hard to call. Germline CDR1 reads SGHAT; CDR2 reads FQNNGV. The CDR3 is 14 amino acids. The V end was cut by 3 bases, the J end by 0 bases, with 8 bases between. CDR3 DNA: TGTGCCAGCAGCTTTGGGGTAATGAACACTGAAGCTTTCTTT. Translation: CASSFGVMNTEAFF.

This clonotype was detected ten times or more. This chain uses TRBV6-1 with TRBJ1-1; D is possibly TRBD1 (6 bases). This CDR3 spans 15 amino acids. Germline CDR1 is MNHNS and CDR2 is SASEGT. The V end lost 7 bases, the J end lost 1 base, and 16 bases lay between the germline ends. The CDR3 loop is CASKDGGQANTEAFF. The CDR3 DNA reads as TGTGCCAGCAAAGACGGGGGGCAAGCGAACACTGAAGCTTTCTTT.

This clonotype was recorded at least ten times. The CDR3 nucleotides are TGCAGTGCTCAGGGTGGTTTCCCCTACGAGCAGTACTTC. Protein product: CSAQGGFPYEQYF. The chain uses TRBV20-1 and TRBJ2-7, with D perhaps TRBD1 (5 bases). Deletions cut 5 bases from V and 2 bases from J, with 13 bases between. The length of the CDR3 is 13 residues. Germline CDR1 DFQATT, CDR2 SNEGSKA (reference sequence).

This clonotype was detected a few times. The V gene is TRBV10-2, the J gene TRBJ1-6; D not resolved. Trimming took off 3 bases at V and 7 bases at J, with 4 bases between the two ends. The germline V gene encodes CDR1 WSHSY and CDR2 SAAADI. The CDR3 spans 12 residues. In DNA form, the CDR3 reads TGCGCCAGCAGTGAAGGGAATTCACCCCTCCACTTT. It specifies CASSEGNSPLHF.

This clonotype was seen more than once but under ten times. The chain recombines TRBV19 with TRBJ2-4; 8 bases align to TRBD1. Germline CDR1 is LNHDA and CDR2 is SQIVND (reference sequence). V shed 2 bases, J shed 6 bases, and the junction held 6 bases outside the gene matches. CDR3 length: 15 residues. CDR3 in DNA: TGTGCCAGTAGTATACCCGGGACAGGAATAAACATTCAGTACTTC. This codes for CASSIPGTGINIQYF.

This clonotype was seen a handful of times. CDR3 bases: TGCGCCAGCAGCTCTGGGGGGACTGAATGGGCCTACGAGCAGTACTTC. This codes for CASSSGGTEWAYEQYF. The chain is built from TRBV5-1 and TRBJ2-7; perhaps TRBD2 as D (6 bases). This CDR3 has 16 amino acids. Germline V gene lookup returns CDR1 SGHRS and CDR2 YFSETQ. The germline V and J ends were trimmed by 3 bases and 2 bases, with 18 bases remaining between them.

V usage is TRBV7-9 and J usage is TRBJ1-3; 8 bases match TRBD1. Losses at the gene ends were 4 bases for V and 0 bases for J; bases not matched to a gene: 8. Germline CDR1 reads SEHNR; CDR2 reads FQNEAQ (reference sequence). The CDR3 covers 17 residues. This CDR3 reads CASSSSRDRSSGNTIYF. CDR3 nucleotides: TGTGCCAGCAGCTCCTCCCGGGACAGGTCCTCTGGAAACACCATATATTTT.

The chain couples TRBV6-5 to TRBJ2-1; 10 bases align to TRBD1. The CDR3 is 15 amino acids. Germline lookup yields CDR1 MNHEY and CDR2 SVGAGI. With 4 bases clipped from V and 7 bases from J, the junction kept 7 bases outside the gene matches. CDR3 sequence reads: CASSFGRQGANEQFF. The DNA of the CDR3 is TGTGCCAGCAGTTTTGGGAGACAGGGGGCTAATGAGCAGTTCTTC.

In this sample, this clonotype turned up a few times. CDR3 bases: TGCAGCGTTAGGCCACAGGGGGATGAGCAGTTCTTC. Amino acid sequence: CSVRPQGDEQFF. The chain has TRBV29-1 and TRBJ2-1, with 8 positions matching TRBD1. Germline V lookup: CDR1 SQVTM, CDR2 ANQGSEA. V was clipped by 5 bases and J by 8 bases; unmatched bases: 5. CDR3 length equals 12 residues.

The chain uses TRBV12-3 or TRBV12-4 and TRBJ1-2, with 7 positions matching TRBD1. V shed 5 bases and J 3 bases; nucleotides not matched to a gene: 12. This CDR3 has 16 residues. The CDR3 DNA follows: TGTGCCAGCAGTGCCCAAGGACAGGCGGCTCACTATGGCTACACCTTC. Its protein product is CASSAQGQAAHYGYTF.

This chain connects TRBV5-1 to TRBJ2-3; the D gene is possibly TRBD2 (6 bases). V shed 4 bases and J shed 0 bases, with 15 bases lying between them. Per the germline V gene, CDR1 is SGHRS and CDR2 is YFSETQ. This CDR3 is built from 16 residues. Here the CDR3 reads CASSGARGTSTDTQYF. The DNA for the CDR3 is TGCGCCAGCAGCGGGGCTCGGGGGACGAGCACAGATACGCAGTATTTT.

The table lists this clonotype with many counts. V usage is TRBV27 and J usage is TRBJ2-7; unclear D gene. The CDR3 is 11 residues long. Germline-derived CDR1 and CDR2 are MNHEY and SMNVEV (reference sequence). V was clipped by 5 bases and J by 1 base, with 3 bases between them. CDR3: CASSPSYEQYF. CDR3 sequence (DNA): TGTGCCAGCAGTCCTTCCTACGAGCAGTACTTC.

This clonotype was seen repeatedly, ten times or more. The chain links TRBV6-6 to TRBJ2-5; 9 positions match TRBD1. The CDR3 has 16 amino acids. Germline CDR1 reads MNHNY; CDR2 reads SVGAGI (reference sequence). The V gene end was trimmed by 2 bases and the J gene end by 1 base; junction bases not matched to a gene: 5. The CDR3 reads CASSYGTGSSQETQYF. As DNA, the CDR3 is TGTGCCAGCAGTTACGGGACAGGGAGCAGCCAAGAGACCCAGTACTTC.

In this sample, this clonotype turned up many times. The chain couples TRBV7-2 to TRBJ1-4; perhaps TRBD1 as D (6 bases). The V and J ends lost 1 base and 4 bases respectively, with 10 bases between them. Germline V gene data show CDR1 as SGHTA and CDR2 as FQGNSA. The CDR3 extends over 15 amino acids. CDR3 loop: CASSLGAQGNEKLFF. The CDR3 DNA sequence: TGTGCCAGCAGCTTAGGGGCACAGGGTAATGAAAAACTGTTTTTT.

This sequence joins TRBV2 and TRBJ2-7; tentatively, D is TRBD1 (5 bases). The length of the CDR3 is 12 residues. Trimming removed 6 bases at V and 3 bases at J, with 9 bases between. Germline CDR1 reads SNHLY; CDR2 reads FYNNEI. CDR3: CASRQGYYEQYF. The CDR3 DNA sequence: TGTGCCAGCAGGCAGGGCTACTACGAGCAGTACTTC.

This clonotype was counted many times. V gene TRBV5-5 combines with J gene TRBJ1-2; D unresolved. CDR3 size: 16 residues. With 0 bases removed from V and 5 bases from J, the gap between germline ends came to 17 bases. CDR1 SGHKS and CDR2 YYEKEE come from the germline V gene (reference sequence). As DNA, the CDR3 is TGTGCCAGCAGCTTGGCCGGAACTTTCCCCGGTTATGGCTACACCTTC. This codes for CASSLAGTFPGYGYTF.

There are many counts of this clonotype. The J gene is TRBJ1-4, the V gene TRBV29-1; TRBD1 matches 7 bases. The CDR3 extends over 13 amino acids. Germline V gives CDR1 SQVTM, CDR2 ANQGSEA. V shed 4 bases, J shed 7 bases, and the junction held 6 bases outside the gene matches. This CDR3 is CSVVGGLGEKLFF. The CDR3 DNA follows: TGCAGCGTTGTAGGGGGCCTGGGTGAAAAACTGTTTTTT.

In this sample, this clonotype turned up many times. The junction departs from germline at one end; a sequencing error may be responsible. CDR3 region: CASSLVSGGYNEQFF. The CDR3 DNA reads TGCGCCAGCAGCTTAGTCAGCGGGGGATACAATGAGCAGTTCTTC. J is TRBJ2-1 and V is TRBV7-6, with 8 nucleotides matching TRBD2. Germline-derived CDR1 and CDR2 are SGHVS and FNYEAQ. This CDR3 comprises 15 residues.

DNA for the CDR3: TGCGCCAGCAGCATCGGACTAGCGACGGAGACCCAGTACTTC. It specifies CASSIGLATETQYF. This rearrangement joins TRBV5-1 to TRBJ2-5; 9 nucleotides line up with TRBD2. The germline V gene encodes CDR1 SGHRS and CDR2 YFSETQ. The CDR3 sequence is 14 residues long. The trim removed 4 bases at V and 5 bases at J, leaving 6 bases unmatched.

This clonotype was observed many times. The rearrangement links TRBV18 to TRBJ2-7; D is possibly TRBD1 (5 bases). CDR3 size: 14 residues. Germline V lookup: CDR1 KGHSH, CDR2 LQKENI. Trimming took off 8 bases at V and 0 bases at J, with 14 bases between the two ends. The CDR3 DNA reads TGTGCCAGCAAGACAGCTACCAACTCCTACGAGCAGTACTTC. Its protein is CASKTATNSYEQYF.

In its sample, this clonotype was seen a few times. The chain uses TRBV11-1 and TRBJ2-1, with 7 nucleotides matching TRBD2. The CDR3 covers 16 residues. J lost 5 bases, V lost 4 bases, and 11 bases had no gene match. CDR1 SGHAT and CDR2 FQDESV come from the germline V gene (reference sequence). CDR3 nucleotide sequence: TGTGCCAGCAGCTCCCGCTTTAGCGGGCTCGACAATGAGCAGTTCTTC. Protein: CASSSRFSGLDNEQFF.

This clonotype turned up a few times. V gene TRBV6-1 combines with J gene TRBJ1-5; possible D gene TRBD1, 5 bases. The germline CDR1 and CDR2 sequences are MNHNS and SASEGT. V was clipped by 3 bases and J by 2 bases, with 11 bases between them. The CDR3 sequence is 15 residues long. Here the CDR3 DNA reads TGTGCCAGCAGTGATGGGGCACGTCGCAATCAGCCCCAGCATTTT. It yields the protein CASSDGARRNQPQHF.